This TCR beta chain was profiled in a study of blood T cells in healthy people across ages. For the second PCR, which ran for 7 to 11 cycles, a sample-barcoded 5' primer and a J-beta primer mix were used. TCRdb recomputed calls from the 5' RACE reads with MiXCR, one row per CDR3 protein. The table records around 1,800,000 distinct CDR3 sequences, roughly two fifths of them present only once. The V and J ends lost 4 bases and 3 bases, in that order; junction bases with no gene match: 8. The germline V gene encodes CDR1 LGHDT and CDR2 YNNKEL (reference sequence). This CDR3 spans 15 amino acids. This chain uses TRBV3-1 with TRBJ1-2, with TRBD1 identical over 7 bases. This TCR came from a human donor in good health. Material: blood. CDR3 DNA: TGTGCCAGCAGCCCCGCGGGGACAGTGCACTATGGCTACACCTTC. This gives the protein CASSPAGTVHYGYTF.